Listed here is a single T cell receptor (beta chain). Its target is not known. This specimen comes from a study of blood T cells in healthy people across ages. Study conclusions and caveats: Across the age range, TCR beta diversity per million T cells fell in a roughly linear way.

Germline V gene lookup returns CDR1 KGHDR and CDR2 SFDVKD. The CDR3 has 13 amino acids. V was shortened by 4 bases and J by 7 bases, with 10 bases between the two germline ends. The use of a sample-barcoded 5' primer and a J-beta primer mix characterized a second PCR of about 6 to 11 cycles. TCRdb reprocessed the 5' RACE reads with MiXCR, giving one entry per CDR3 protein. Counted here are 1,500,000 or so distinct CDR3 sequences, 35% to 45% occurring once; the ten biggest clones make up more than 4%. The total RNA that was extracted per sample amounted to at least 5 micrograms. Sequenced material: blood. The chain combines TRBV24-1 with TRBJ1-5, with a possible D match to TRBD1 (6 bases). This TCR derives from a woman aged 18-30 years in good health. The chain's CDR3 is CATSEQGLQPQHF. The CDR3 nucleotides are TGTGCCACCAGTGAACAGGGATTACAGCCCCAGCATTTT.